One sample yielded the 18 T cell receptor beta chains listed below, sequenced in a study of beta chain features in type 1 diabetes. Findings of the study overall: The study found moderately but significantly shorter TCRB CDR3s in all four CD4+ subsets of Type 1 diabetes patients.

As every portion of the isolated RNA was reverse transcribed, the sequencing read expressed TCRB transcripts. Sequencing used immunoSEQ multiplex PCR; TCRdb keeps in-frame clones, though not all of them. The sample has approximately 250,000 clones, around 24% seen once; the top ten hold about 0.011%. These receptors lack a known antigen. The source material was naive CD4+ T cells from blood. The receptors derive from a woman aged 25 to 39 with type 1 diabetes.

This clone was seen more than once but under ten times. This chain connects TRBV7-3 to TRBJ2-1; D is perhaps TRBD2 (6 bases). The CDR3 extends over 17 amino acids. The V gene's germline CDR1 is SGHTA and CDR2 FQGTGA. The ends were cut back, 5 bases at V and 0 bases at J, with 17 bases in the middle. In nucleotides, the CDR3 is TGTGCCAGCAGCCCAAAAAGCGGGTTGGGCTCCTACAATGAGCAGTTCTTC. Encoded protein: CASSPKSGLGSYNEQFF.

The chain links TRBV30 to TRBJ1-5, with D perhaps TRBD1 (5 bases). The CDR3 sequence is 14 residues long. V lost 0 bases and J lost 7, with 13 bases in between. Germline values: CDR1 GTSNPN, CDR2 SVGIG (reference sequence). CDR3 in DNA: TGTGCCTGGAGTGTAGCGACAGCCGAGCAGCCCCAGCATTTT. This encodes CAWSVATAEQPQHF.

This clone was found once. The chain uses TRBV5-1 and TRBJ2-3; 12 bases line up with TRBD2. CDR1 and CDR2 (germline): SGHRS, YFSETQ. CDR3 length: 15 amino acids. V gave up 4 bases and J gave up 4 bases; unmatched junction bases: 4. The CDR3 coding sequence is TGCGCCAGCAGCGTTCTAGCGGGAGGGTCAGATACGCAGTATTTT. Residues: CASSVLAGGSDTQYF.

The V gene is TRBV2, the J gene TRBJ1-4, with 11 bases identical to TRBD1. The CDR3 totals 14 residues. The germline gives CDR1 SNHLY, CDR2 FYNNEI. V trimming: 7 bases; J trimming: 8 bases; junction bases outside the gene matches: 6. The CDR3 is CASNWDRGEEKLFF. The CDR3, as DNA: TGTGCCAGCAACTGGGACAGGGGGGAGGAAAAACTGTTTTTT.

V usage is TRBV9 and J usage is TRBJ2-1; 9 bases are a match to TRBD2. Germline V gives CDR1 SGDLS, CDR2 YYNGEE. The V gene end was trimmed by 4 bases and the J gene end by 0 bases; junction bases not matched to a gene: 2. The CDR3 is made up of 15 amino acids. CDR3 sequence: CASSLAGDSYNEQFF. CDR3 bases: TGTGCCAGCAGCTTAGCGGGGGACTCCTACAATGAGCAGTTCTTC.

This chain connects TRBV19 to TRBJ2-1; weak D call: TRBD1 (9 bases). Germline V CDR1 and CDR2: LNHDA, SQIVND (reference sequence). The CDR3 is made up of 20 amino acids. V was trimmed by 7 bases and J by 7 bases, leaving 35 bases between them. The CDR3 bases are TGTGCCAGTATTTCCGGGACAGGGCGGTTAGGTAGCGGGAAAGTAAATGAGCAGTTCTTC. Its protein is CASISGTGRLGSGKVNEQFF.

The chain has TRBV7-3 and TRBJ2-1; 10 nucleotides agree with TRBD2. Germline V lookup: CDR1 SGHTA, CDR2 FQGTGA. The CDR3 is 13 amino acids. The V segment lost 5 bases and the J segment 10 bases; nucleotides outside the gene matches: 5. CDR3 sequence (DNA): TGTGCCAGCAGCAGCGGACTAGCGGTCGAGCAGTTCTTC. Encoded protein: CASSSGLAVEQFF.

The V call is TRBV5-4, the J call TRBJ2-7, with no clear D. The CDR3 is made up of 11 amino acids. The germline CDR1 and CDR2 sequences are SGHNT and YYREEE (reference sequence). Trimming shortened V by 3 bases and J by 5 bases, and 6 bases separated the two germline ends. CDR3 protein: CASSSVDEQYF. The CDR3 nucleotides read TGTGCCAGCAGCTCGGTAGACGAGCAGTACTTC. Complete variable domain (other parts from reference TRBV5-4 and TRBJ2-7): ETGVTQSPTHLIKTRGQQVTLRCSSQSGHNTVSWYQQALGQGPQFIFQYYREEENGRGNFPPRFSGLQFPNYSSELNVNALELDDSALYLCASSSVDEQYFGPGTRLTVT.

The V gene is TRBV2, the J gene TRBJ2-2, with D tentatively TRBD2 (6 bases). V shed 6 bases and J shed 1 base, with 24 bases lying between them. Germline lookup yields CDR1 SNHLY and CDR2 FYNNEI. The CDR3 has 19 residues. The CDR3, as DNA: TGTGCCAGCAGCTCCTTTAGGAGGGCAGTTTTGGGGAACACCGGGGAGCTGTTTTTT. Its translation is CASSSFRRAVLGNTGELFF.

This clone came up a few times. J is TRBJ2-3 and V is TRBV30, with 10 nucleotides matching TRBD2. The CDR3 sequence is 16 residues long. CDR1 is GTSNPN, CDR2 SVGIG, per germline (reference sequence). V was clipped by 5 bases and J by 1 base; unmatched bases: 9. In nucleotides, the CDR3 is TGTGCCTGGGAACGCCTAGCGGGAGCGGGCACAGATACGCAGTATTTT. It encodes CAWERLAGAGTDTQYF.

This clone was seen more than once but under ten times. This chain connects TRBV29-1 to TRBJ1-5; maybe TRBD1 (5 bases). The CDR3 spans 15 residues. V lost 4 bases, J lost 2 bases, and 15 bases lay in between. Per germline, CDR1 SQVTM and CDR2 ANQGSEA. The DNA for the CDR3 is TGCAGCGTTGCGCAGGGCGCTCCCGGCAATCAGCCCCAGCATTTT. As protein: CSVAQGAPGNQPQHF.

This chain uses TRBV5-6 with TRBJ2-3, with 7 positions matching TRBD2. V was pared by 4 bases and J by 4 bases, with 12 bases of the junction left unmatched. Germline assignment: CDR1 SGHDT and CDR2 YYEEEE. The CDR3 has 16 residues. CDR3 sequence (DNA): TGTGCCAGCAGCCAAAATACGGCGGGAGTGGCAGATACGCAGTATTTT. This translates into CASSQNTAGVADTQYF.

The rearrangement links TRBV27 to TRBJ2-7; 7 bases map to TRBD1. The germline gives CDR1 MNHEY, CDR2 SMNVEV (reference sequence). This CDR3 contains 12 residues. V was clipped by 10 bases and J by 5 bases; unmatched bases: 8. CDR3 DNA sequence: TGTGCCACCGCGGACAGGATGAACGAGCAGTACTTC. It translates to CATADRMNEQYF.

This clone has just a few counts. J is TRBJ2-5 and V is TRBV9; tentative D call: TRBD1 (6 bases). The germline CDR1 and CDR2 sequences are SGDLS and YYNGEE. The CDR3 sequence is 16 residues long. Deletions cut 0 bases from V and 5 bases from J, with 17 bases between. The CDR3 sequence: CASSVAGTGQRETQYF. The CDR3 DNA reads TGTGCCAGCAGCGTAGCTGGTACAGGGCAAAGGGAGACCCAGTACTTC.

The chain links TRBV6-5 to TRBJ2-7, with a weak D call TRBD1 (6 bases). CDR1 and CDR2 from the germline V gene are MNHEY and SVGAGI. The CDR3 has 15 residues. Trimming shortened V by 7 bases and J by 5 bases, and 21 bases separated the two germline ends. The CDR3 nucleotides read TGTGCCAGCACCCGGGACATGGAAGGGGTGGACGAGCAGTACTTC. It translates to CASTRDMEGVDEQYF.

The chain employs TRBV5-4 and TRBJ1-1; 9 nucleotides align to TRBD1. Looked up from germline, CDR1 is SGHNT and CDR2 is YYREEE (reference sequence). The CDR3 contains 13 residues. The CDR3 DNA is TGTGCAGTACAGGGGGCGCACGGCACTGAAGCTTTCTTT. Translated: CAVQGAHGTEAFF.

The chain combines TRBV29-1 with TRBJ1-2, with 8 bases lining up with TRBD1. Germline assignment: CDR1 SQVTM and CDR2 ANQGSEA. The V gene end was trimmed by 7 bases and the J gene end by 4 bases; junction bases not matched to a gene: 17. The CDR3 has 16 amino acids. The CDR3 loop is CSATGTGAFMGYGYTF. The CDR3 coding sequence is TGCAGCGCCACCGGGACAGGCGCATTTATGGGCTATGGCTACACCTTC.

This rearrangement joins TRBV28 to TRBJ2-1; 12 bases align to TRBD1. This CDR3 is built from 15 residues. Per germline, CDR1 MDHEN and CDR2 SYDVKM. J gave up 6 bases and V 5 bases, and 5 bases lay outside the gene matches. The CDR3 DNA sequence: TGTGCCAGCAGTCCCGGGACAGGGGGCTTCAATGAGCAGTTCTTC. It yields the protein CASSPGTGGFNEQFF.